The 27 T cell receptor beta chains listed next were all sequenced from one sample in a study of shared T cell receptors in the human thymus. Repertoires were generated with immunoSEQ multiplex PCR, while TCRdb's copy carries only in-frame clones and drops some. The sample records about 660,000 clones, 70% to 90% being singletons. The data were also submitted as part of a second study, on human thymus T cells.

Sequences were obtained from thymocytes. The receptors here all came from a boy under two years old with a congenital heart defect.

The chain combines TRBV19 with TRBJ2-7, with 9 positions matching TRBD1. V dropped 1 base and J dropped 4; count of bases not matched to a gene: 5. The germline V gene encodes CDR1 LNHDA and CDR2 SQIVND (reference sequence). The length of the CDR3 is 15 residues. CDR3 loop: CASSIAGTGWYEQYF. The CDR3 DNA reads TGTGCCAGTAGTATAGCGGGGACAGGGTGGTACGAGCAGTACTTC.

J is TRBJ2-2 and V is TRBV7-6; TRBD1 aligns across 12 bases. The V and J ends lost 6 bases and 6 bases, in that order; junction bases with no gene match: 14. Per germline, CDR1 SGHVS and CDR2 FNYEAQ. The CDR3 runs to 18 residues. CDR3 sequence reads: CASSYRDRGRRRSGELFF. CDR3 coding DNA: TGTGCCAGCAGTTACCGGGACAGGGGGCGCAGGAGGTCCGGGGAGCTGTTTTTT.

This clone was picked up a small number of times. The chain links TRBV10-2 to TRBJ2-1, with 16 nucleotides matching TRBD2. Germline V gene sequence: CDR1 WSHSY, CDR2 SAAADI. Trimming removed 8 bases from V and 2 bases from J; junction bases left unmatched: 9. CDR3 size: 18 residues. The CDR3, as DNA: TGCGCCAGCGGACCCGGGACTAGCGGGGGGGCCACCTACAATGAGCAGTTCTTC. This sequence encodes CASGPGTSGGATYNEQFF.

V gene TRBV25-1 combines with J gene TRBJ2-2; D may be TRBD2 (7 bases). CDR3 length: 17 residues. Germline CDR1 is MGHDK and CDR2 is SYGVNS. V lost 4 bases, J lost 4 bases, and 19 bases lay in between. CDR3 coding DNA: TGTGCCAGCAGTGCCTTGGGGGGGCGAGCTTCCACCGGGGAGCTGTTTTTT. Protein sequence: CASSALGGRASTGELFF.

The chain uses TRBV19 and TRBJ2-4, with 10 bases matching TRBD1. The J segment lost 1 base and the V segment lost 4 bases, leaving 4 bases of the junction unmatched. The CDR3 has 16 residues. CDR1 and CDR2 from the germline V gene are LNHDA and SQIVND (reference sequence). CDR3 residues: CASSKRQGAAKNIQYF. DNA of the CDR3: TGTGCCAGTAGTAAGAGACAGGGGGCCGCCAAAAACATTCAGTACTTC.

The CDR3 loop is CASSLPRTLKTVSNQPQHF. DNA of the CDR3: TGTGCCAGCAGTTTACCCAGGACACTAAAAACGGTGAGCAATCAGCCCCAGCATTTT. The gene calls are TRBV28 and TRBJ1-5; TRBD1 is a possible D gene (5 bases). Between the trimmed V and J ends, which lost 2 bases and 1 base, there was a span of 21 bases. This CDR3 is 19 amino acids long. Germline CDR1 reads MDHEN; CDR2 reads SYDVKM.

The chain carries TRBV5-5 and TRBJ2-1; D might be TRBD1 (6 bases). The CDR3 has 14 residues. Germline CDR1 reads SGHKS; CDR2 reads YYEKEE (reference sequence). The germline V and J ends were trimmed by 7 bases and 9 bases, with 20 bases remaining between them. This CDR3 is CASGTCSVRGEQFF. The CDR3 DNA reads TGTGCCAGCGGAACCTGTAGCGTCAGGGGTGAGCAGTTCTTC.

The rearrangement joins TRBV27 to TRBJ1-1; D remains unclear. Germline V CDR1 and CDR2: MNHEY, SMNVEV (reference sequence). The CDR3 covers 14 residues. Trimming shortened V by 7 bases and J by 1 base, and 13 bases separated the two germline ends. CDR3 protein: CASTRTRGNTEAFF. The DNA for the CDR3 is TGTGCCAGCACCCGCACTCGAGGGAACACTGAAGCTTTCTTT.

The V gene is TRBV6-1, the J gene TRBJ2-7; tentatively, D is TRBD1 (6 bases). Germline CDR1 MNHNS, CDR2 SASEGT. The CDR3 extends over 14 amino acids. The V end lost 1 base, the J end lost 5 bases, and 12 bases lay between the germline ends. CDR3 DNA sequence: TGTGCCAGCAGTGAAGGGGACAAAGTCCACGAGCAGTACTTC. Residues: CASSEGDKVHEQYF.

The genes are TRBV1 and TRBJ2-1; TRBD2, as called in the table, went unchecked against the DNA. TRBV1 is shown as a pseudogene. This CDR3 is built from 18 residues. CDR3 sequence reads: CTSSQDPPICGPYNEQFF. The CDR3, as DNA: TGCACCAGCAGCCAAGATCCCCCGATCTGCGGGCCTTACAATGAGCAGTTCTTC.

This clone was observed a handful of times. This chain uses TRBV2 with TRBJ1-5; tentatively, D is TRBD1 (6 bases). The CDR3 is made up of 18 amino acids. V lost 6 bases and J lost 3, with 24 bases in between. CDR1 and CDR2 (germline): SNHLY, FYNNEI. The CDR3: CASSRNFSLYRANQPQHF. DNA of the CDR3: TGTGCCAGCAGCCGCAATTTCTCTTTATACAGGGCCAATCAGCCCCAGCATTTT.

This chain links TRBV6-5 with TRBJ2-1; TRBD1 is a possible D gene (6 bases). Trimming left V 5 bases short and J 7 bases short, with 18 bases between. Germline V gene data show CDR1 as MNHEY and CDR2 as SVGAGI. CDR3 size: 15 residues. CDR3: CASSPRGPTRNEQFF. The CDR3 DNA reads as TGTGCCAGCAGTCCCAGGGGACCTACTAGGAATGAGCAGTTCTTC.

The CDR3 sequence: CASSYDDRRMNTEAFF. The CDR3 DNA reads TGTGCCAGCAGTTACGATGACAGGCGGATGAACACTGAAGCTTTCTTT. This sequence joins TRBV6-5 and TRBJ1-1; perhaps TRBD1 as D (6 bases). There are 16 residues in the CDR3. V dropped 2 bases and J dropped 0 bases, with 13 bases sitting between them. From germline, CDR1 is MNHEY and CDR2 SVGAGI.

The chain combines TRBV27 with TRBJ2-1; the match to TRBD1 covers 9 bases. Germline V lookup: CDR1 MNHEY, CDR2 SMNVEV (reference sequence). The trim removed 6 bases at V and 5 bases at J, leaving 11 bases unmatched. The CDR3 runs to 16 residues. CDR3 bases: TGTGCCAGCAGCTCCCCGGGACAGGGCCGAGACAATGAGCAGTTCTTC. Translation gives CASSSPGQGRDNEQFF.

CDR3 nucleotide sequence: TGTGCCAGCAGCCGACAGTTGAACACTGAAGCTTTCTTT. Its protein is CASSRQLNTEAFF. The rearrangement uses TRBV14 and TRBJ1-1; possibly TRBD1 for D (5 bases). This CDR3 contains 13 residues. With 4 bases removed from V and 0 bases from J, the gap between germline ends came to 6 bases. CDR1 SGHDN and CDR2 FVKESK come from the germline V gene.

This chain joins TRBV7-9 and TRBJ2-3; tentative D call: TRBD1 (5 bases). V was pared by 7 bases and J by 2 bases, with 10 bases between. The CDR3 runs 13 residues. Germline CDR1 and CDR2: SEHNR and FQNEAQ (reference sequence). CDR3 sequence: CASNNRSTDTQYF. CDR3 sequence (DNA): TGTGCCAGCAATAACAGGTCCACAGATACGCAGTATTTT.

The V and J genes are TRBV9 and TRBJ2-5; 7 nucleotides agree with TRBD2. Germline loops: CDR1 SGDLS, CDR2 YYNGEE. Trimming cost V 8 bases and J 2 bases; bases outside gene matches: 9. The CDR3 totals 14 residues. CDR3 DNA sequence: TGTGCCAGTCAGAGGGAGGGGAATCAAGAGACCCAGTACTTC. It is translated as CASQREGNQETQYF.

The rearrangement joins TRBV4-3 to TRBJ2-1; TRBD2 matches 14 bases. Germline-derived CDR1 and CDR2 are LGHNA and YSLEER. The J segment lost 8 bases and the V segment lost 1 base, leaving 4 bases of the junction unmatched. The CDR3 is made up of 16 amino acids. The CDR3 spells CASSQVGTSGSYEQFF. The CDR3, as DNA: TGCGCCAGCAGCCAAGTAGGGACTAGCGGGAGTTATGAGCAGTTCTTC.

The chain employs TRBV7-9 and TRBJ1-5; weak D call: TRBD1 (5 bases). The CDR3 extends over 12 amino acids. The germline V gene has CDR1 SEHNR and CDR2 FQNEAQ (reference sequence). The DNA for the CDR3 is TGTTCTGTTGGGGCCCACAATCAGCCCCAGCATTTT. Protein product: CSVGAHNQPQHF. Full variable domain (remainder filled in from reference TRBV7-9 and TRBJ1-5): DTGVSQNPRHKITKRGQNVTFRCDPISEHNRLYWYRQTLGQGPEFLTYFQNEAQLEKSRLLSDRFSAERPKGSFSTLEIQRTEQGDSAMYLCSVGAHNQPQHFGDGTRLSIL.

This clone was seen a single time. This chain links TRBV4-3 with TRBJ2-7; D gene ambiguous. V lost 3 bases and J lost 0, with 9 bases in between. There are 14 residues in the CDR3. CDR1 is LGHNA, CDR2 YSLEER, per germline. The CDR3 is CASSHLSSSYEQYF. For the CDR3, the DNA is TGCGCCAGCAGCCACCTCTCGTCCTCCTACGAGCAGTACTTC.

The rearrangement links TRBV11-2 to TRBJ2-1, with D maybe TRBD2 (6 bases). The CDR3 is 17 amino acids. The V gene's germline CDR1 is SGHAT and CDR2 FQNNGV. V was trimmed by 0 bases and J by 9 bases, leaving 21 bases between them. CDR3 nucleotides: TGTGCCAGCAGCTTAGATCGGGCTAGCTGCCCGGAGGGTGAGCAGTTCTTC. Amino acids: CASSLDRASCPEGEQFF.

This rearrangement joins TRBV28 to TRBJ2-3; weak D call: TRBD1 (6 bases). V was pared by 4 bases and J by 4 bases, with 21 bases between. The V gene's germline CDR1 is MDHEN and CDR2 SYDVKM. This CDR3 has 17 residues. The CDR3 is CASSSPRGRGIADTQYF. In nucleotides, the CDR3 is TGTGCCAGCAGTTCCCCCCGGGGCAGGGGTATCGCAGATACGCAGTATTTT.

The chain is built from TRBV7-2 and TRBJ1-5; possible D gene TRBD1, 6 bases. This CDR3 comprises 14 residues. V lost 3 bases to trimming and J lost 2 bases, with 8 bases between them. The germline gives CDR1 SGHTA, CDR2 FQGNSA. The CDR3 DNA is TGTGCCAGCAGCTTGGGACAACGCAATCAGCCCCAGCATTTT. Its translation: CASSLGQRNQPQHF.

The J gene is TRBJ1-2, the V gene TRBV29-1; D is undetermined. CDR1 and CDR2 (germline): SQVTM, ANQGSEA. The CDR3 is 12 amino acids. With 4 bases removed from V and 1 base from J, the gap between germline ends came to 7 bases. The CDR3 sequence: CSVAHNNYGYTF. CDR3 DNA: TGCAGCGTTGCACACAATAACTATGGCTACACCTTC.

The chain is built from TRBV5-5 and TRBJ1-1; possible D gene TRBD1, 5 bases. Trimming took 0 bases from V and 5 from J, leaving 8 bases between them. The CDR3 is made up of 13 amino acids. Per germline, CDR1 SGHKS and CDR2 YYEKEE (reference sequence). The CDR3 loop is CASSLDRRTEAFF. CDR3 coding DNA: TGTGCCAGCAGCTTGGACAGGCGAACTGAAGCTTTCTTT. Based on the CDR3 plus reference TRBV5-5 and TRBJ1-1, the full variable domain is DAGVTQSPTHLIKTRGQQVTLRCSPISGHKSVSWYQQVLGQGPQFIFQYYEKEERGRGNFPDRFSARQFPNYSSELNVNALLLGDSALYLCASSLDRRTEAFFGQGTRLTVV.

To note about this clone: The identical CDR3 is also encoded by other nucleotide sequences in the sample. The chain employs TRBV7-2 and TRBJ2-3; 10 positions agree with TRBD2. The CDR3 runs to 15 residues. Germline CDR1 is SGHTA and CDR2 is FQGNSA. V dropped 2 bases and J dropped 6; count of bases not matched to a gene: 5. The CDR3 nucleotides read TGTGCCAGCAGCTTAACGAGCGGGAGGGCCGATACGCAGTATTTT. Translation: CASSLTSGRADTQYF.

The table lists this clone with a count of one. The genes are TRBV10-3 and TRBJ2-3; 8 bases match TRBD2. J gave up 3 bases and V 10 bases, and 12 bases lay outside the gene matches. CDR1 is ENHRY, CDR2 SYGVKD, per germline. This CDR3 spans 15 amino acids. CDR3 coding DNA: TGTGCCACCGGGGGGCGGGGGGATACTACAGATACGCAGTATTTT. Its protein is CATGGRGDTTDTQYF.